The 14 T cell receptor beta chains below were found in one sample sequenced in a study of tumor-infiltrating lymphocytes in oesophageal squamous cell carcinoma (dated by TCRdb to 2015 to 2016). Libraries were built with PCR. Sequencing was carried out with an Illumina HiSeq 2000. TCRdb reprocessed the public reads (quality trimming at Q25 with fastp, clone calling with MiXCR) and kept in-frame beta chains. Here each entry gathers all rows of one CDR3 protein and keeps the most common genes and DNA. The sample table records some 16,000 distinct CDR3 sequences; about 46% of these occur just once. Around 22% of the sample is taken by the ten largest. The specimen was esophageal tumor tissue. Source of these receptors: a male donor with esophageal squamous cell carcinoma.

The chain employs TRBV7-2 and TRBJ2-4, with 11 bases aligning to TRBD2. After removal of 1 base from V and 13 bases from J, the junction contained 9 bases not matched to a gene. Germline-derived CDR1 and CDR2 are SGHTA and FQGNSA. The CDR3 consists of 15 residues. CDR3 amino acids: CASSLGSGRGNEQYF. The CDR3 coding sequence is TGTGCCAGCAGCTTAGGTAGCGGGAGGGGCAATGAGCAGTACTTC.

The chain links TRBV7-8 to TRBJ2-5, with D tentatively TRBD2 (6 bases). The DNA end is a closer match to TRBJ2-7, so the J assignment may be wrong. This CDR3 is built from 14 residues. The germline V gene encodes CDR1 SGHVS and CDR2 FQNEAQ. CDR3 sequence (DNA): TGTGCCAGCAGCCTCATAGCGGAGTCCTACGAGCAGTACTTC. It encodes CASSLIAESYEQYF.

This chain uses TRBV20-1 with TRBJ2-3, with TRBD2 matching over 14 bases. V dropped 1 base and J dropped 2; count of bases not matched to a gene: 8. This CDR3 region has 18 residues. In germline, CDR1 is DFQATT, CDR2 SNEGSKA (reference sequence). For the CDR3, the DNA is TGCAGTGCTAGAGTTCCCCCGGGACTAGCGGGAGACACAGATACGCAGTATTTT. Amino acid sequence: CSARVPPGLAGDTDTQYF.

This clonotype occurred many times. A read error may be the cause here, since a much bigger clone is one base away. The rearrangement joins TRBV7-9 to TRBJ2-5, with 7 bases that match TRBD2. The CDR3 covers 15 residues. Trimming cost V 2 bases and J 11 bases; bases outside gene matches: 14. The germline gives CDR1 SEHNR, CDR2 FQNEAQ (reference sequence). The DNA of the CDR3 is TGTGCCAGCAGCTTACTTGGCGGGAGTTACAATGAGCAGTACTTC. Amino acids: CASSLLGGSYNEQYF.

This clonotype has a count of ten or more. CDR3 loop: CASSKGLQSSYNEQYF. The CDR3 DNA reads as TGTGCCAGCAGTAAGGGACTACAGAGCTCCTACAATGAGCAGTACTTC. The chain combines TRBV6-1 with TRBJ2-1; 7 bases line up with TRBD2. The DNA end favors TRBJ2-7, so the J call may be wrong. CDR1 and CDR2 from the germline V gene are MNHNS and SASEGT. This CDR3 comprises 16 residues.

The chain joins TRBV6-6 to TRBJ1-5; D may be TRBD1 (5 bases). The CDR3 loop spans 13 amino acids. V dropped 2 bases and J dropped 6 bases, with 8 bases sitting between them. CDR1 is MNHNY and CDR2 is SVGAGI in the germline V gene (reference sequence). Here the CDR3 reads CASSYQGSQPQHF. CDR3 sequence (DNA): TGTGCCAGCAGTTACCAGGGCAGTCAGCCCCAGCATTTT.

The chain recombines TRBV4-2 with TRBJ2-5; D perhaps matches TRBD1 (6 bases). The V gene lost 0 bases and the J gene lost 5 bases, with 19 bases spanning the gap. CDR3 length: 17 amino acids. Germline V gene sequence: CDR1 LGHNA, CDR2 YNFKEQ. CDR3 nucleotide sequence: TGTGCCAGCAGCCAAGATATTGGCAGGGGTGAGGGGGAGACCCAGTACTTC. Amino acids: CASSQDIGRGEGETQYF.

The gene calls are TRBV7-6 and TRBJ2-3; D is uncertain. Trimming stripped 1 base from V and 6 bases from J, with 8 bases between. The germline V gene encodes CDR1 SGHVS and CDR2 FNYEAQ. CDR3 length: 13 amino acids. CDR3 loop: CASSLGVGDTQYF. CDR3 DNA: TGTGCCAGCAGCTTAGGAGTGGGGGATACGCAGTATTTT.

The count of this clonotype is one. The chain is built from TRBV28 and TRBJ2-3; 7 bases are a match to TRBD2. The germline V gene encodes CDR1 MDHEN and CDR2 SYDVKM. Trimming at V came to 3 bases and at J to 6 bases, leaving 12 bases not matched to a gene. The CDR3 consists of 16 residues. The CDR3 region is CASSFLREGLGDTQYF. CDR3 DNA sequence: TGTGCCAGCAGTTTCTTGAGGGAGGGCCTCGGGGATACGCAGTATTTT.

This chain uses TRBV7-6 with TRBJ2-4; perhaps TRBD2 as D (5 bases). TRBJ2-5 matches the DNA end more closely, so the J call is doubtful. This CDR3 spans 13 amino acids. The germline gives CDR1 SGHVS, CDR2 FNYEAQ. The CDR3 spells CASSVGVHQTQYF. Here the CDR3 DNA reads TGTGCCAGCAGCGTGGGAGTTCATCAGACCCAGTACTTC.

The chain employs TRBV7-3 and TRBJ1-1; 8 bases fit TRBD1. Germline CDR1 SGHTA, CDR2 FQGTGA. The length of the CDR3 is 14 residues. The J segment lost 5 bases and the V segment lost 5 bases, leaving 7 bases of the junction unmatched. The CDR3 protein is CASSADHRGTEAFF. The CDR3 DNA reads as TGTGCCAGCAGCGCCGACCACAGGGGGACTGAAGCTTTCTTT.

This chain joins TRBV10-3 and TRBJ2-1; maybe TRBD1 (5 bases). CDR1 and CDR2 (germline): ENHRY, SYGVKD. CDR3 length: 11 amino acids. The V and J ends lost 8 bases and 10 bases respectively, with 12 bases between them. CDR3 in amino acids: CAIDSSGEQFF. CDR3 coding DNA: TGTGCCATCGACAGTTCTGGGGAGCAGTTCTTC.

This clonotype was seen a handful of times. CDR3 nucleotides: TGTGCCCAGCCTGCGTTCCTCAACTATGGCTACACCTTC. It is translated as CAQPAFLNYGYTF. This chain connects TRBV7-9 to TRBJ2-1, with unresolved D. The closer fit of TRBJ1-2 to the DNA end suggests the J call may be wrong. The germline V gene has CDR1 SEHNR and CDR2 FQNEAQ (reference sequence). The CDR3 totals 13 residues.

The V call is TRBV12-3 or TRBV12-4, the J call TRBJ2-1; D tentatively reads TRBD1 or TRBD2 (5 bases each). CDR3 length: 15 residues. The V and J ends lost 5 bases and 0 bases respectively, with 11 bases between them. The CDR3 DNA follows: TGTGCCAGCAGTAGGGGAGCTAGCTCCTACAATGAGCAGTTCTTC. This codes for CASSRGASSYNEQFF.